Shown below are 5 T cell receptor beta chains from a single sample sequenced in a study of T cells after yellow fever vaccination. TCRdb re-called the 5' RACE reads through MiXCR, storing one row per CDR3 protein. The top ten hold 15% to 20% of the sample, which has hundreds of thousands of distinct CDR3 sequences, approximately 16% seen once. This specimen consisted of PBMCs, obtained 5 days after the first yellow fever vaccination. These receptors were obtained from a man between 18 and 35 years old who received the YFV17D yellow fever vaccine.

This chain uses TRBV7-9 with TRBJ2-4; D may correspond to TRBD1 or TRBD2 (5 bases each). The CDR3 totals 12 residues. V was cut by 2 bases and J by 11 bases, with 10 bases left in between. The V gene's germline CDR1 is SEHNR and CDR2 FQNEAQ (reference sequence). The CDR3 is CASSLPGAVQYF. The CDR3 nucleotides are TGTGCCAGCAGCTTACCCGGGGCCGTTCAGTACTTC.

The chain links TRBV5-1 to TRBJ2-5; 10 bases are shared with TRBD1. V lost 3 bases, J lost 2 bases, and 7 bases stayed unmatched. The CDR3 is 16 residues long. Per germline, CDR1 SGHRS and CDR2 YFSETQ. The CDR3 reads CASSWGWTGGQETQYF. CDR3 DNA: TGCGCCAGCAGCTGGGGTTGGACAGGGGGACAAGAGACCCAGTACTTC. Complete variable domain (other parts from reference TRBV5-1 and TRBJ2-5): KAGVTQTPRYLIKTRGQQVTLSCSPISGHRSVSWYQQTPGQGLQFLFEYFSETQRNKGNFPGRFSGRQFSNSRSEMNVSTLELGDSALYLCASSWGWTGGQETQYFGPGTRLLVL.

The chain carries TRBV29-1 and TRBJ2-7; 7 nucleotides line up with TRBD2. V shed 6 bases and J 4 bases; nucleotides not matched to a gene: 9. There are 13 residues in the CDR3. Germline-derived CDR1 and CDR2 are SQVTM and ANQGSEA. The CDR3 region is CSVGEGVRYEQYF. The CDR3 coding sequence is TGCAGCGTCGGGGAGGGAGTACGATACGAGCAGTACTTC.

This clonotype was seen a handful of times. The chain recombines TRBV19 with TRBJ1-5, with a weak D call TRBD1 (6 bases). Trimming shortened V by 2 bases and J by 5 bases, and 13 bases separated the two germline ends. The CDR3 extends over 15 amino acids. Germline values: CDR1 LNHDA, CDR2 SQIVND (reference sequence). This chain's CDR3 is CASSIWARGDQPQHF. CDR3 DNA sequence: TGTGCCAGTAGTATATGGGCTAGGGGGGATCAGCCCCAGCATTTT. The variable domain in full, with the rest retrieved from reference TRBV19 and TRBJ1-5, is DGGITQSPKYLFRKEGQNVTLSCEQNLNHDAMYWYRQDPGQGLRLIYYSQIVNDFQKGDIAEGYSVSREKKESFPLTVTSAQKNPTAFYLCASSIWARGDQPQHFGDGTRLSIL.

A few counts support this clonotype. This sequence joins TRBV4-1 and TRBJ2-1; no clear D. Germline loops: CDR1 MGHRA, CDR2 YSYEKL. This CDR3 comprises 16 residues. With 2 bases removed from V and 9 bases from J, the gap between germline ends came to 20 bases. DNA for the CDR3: TGCGCCAGCAGCCAAAGAACCCTAGGTCAGGTTCGTGAGCAGTTCTTC. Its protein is CASSQRTLGQVREQFF.